The entry below describes one TCR beta chain. The sample belongs to a study of cytomegalovirus exposure and HLA in healthy donors. Donors had nominal health at sampling but likely had unrecorded immune exposures. Use of 60 Vbeta and 13 Jbeta primers characterized the PCR. This table comes from immunoSEQ multiplex PCR, and its TCRdb copy is limited to in-frame clones, with some not included. The table lists around 74,000 clones, roughly 85% of them singletons. Material for sequencing was PBMCs. This clonotype originated in a man aged 25 to 45 in good health and CMV-seronegative.

DNA for the CDR3: TGTGCCAGCAGCTTCATCCCAACAGGGGGCGGGACTGAAGCTTTCTTT. Protein: CASSFIPTGGGTEAFF. The chain combines TRBV7-9 with TRBJ1-1, with 9 bases that match TRBD1. Germline CDR1 is SEHNR and CDR2 is FQNEAQ (reference sequence). Trimming took 3 bases from V and 5 from J; bases not matched to a gene: 10. The CDR3 loop spans 16 amino acids.